The clone carrying this T cell receptor beta chain was seen only a few times. Trimming stripped 8 bases from V and 5 bases from J, with 10 bases between. In germline, CDR1 is WSHSY, CDR2 SAAADI. The CDR3 totals 11 residues. The sample comes from a study of radiotherapy plus CTLA-4 blockade in lung cancer. Generated by immunoSEQ multiplex PCR, the TCRdb table keeps only in-frame clones and is missing some. The sample shows under 55,000 clones, around four fifths of them seen only once. The chain recombines TRBV10-2 with TRBJ2-7; D call uncertain. Material: peripheral blood, obtained from a patient treated with radiotherapy plus ipilimumab. This TCR was recovered from a human donor with non-small cell lung cancer who had a partial response to radiotherapy plus ipilimumab. This chain's CDR3 is CASSASHEQYF. The CDR3 bases are TGCGCCAGCTCTGCGAGTCACGAGCAGTACTTC.